The following is a T cell receptor (beta chain) sequence with its context. The CDR3 is made up of 12 amino acids. Trimming pared 10 bases from V and 5 bases from J, leaving 13 bases between. This entry belongs to a study of blood T cell repertoires in COVID-19. Study-wide background: The study drew acute and convalescent COVID-19 samples from the United States, Italy and Spain. Sources were T cells, B-cell-depleted T cells, or PBMCs; the material itself was cDNA or gDNA.

While infection was still active, Seattle patients were enrolled and then followed longitudinally. Per the original data handling: Counts of nucleated cells, estimated from reference gene primer amplification, were obtained. Here immunoSEQ multiplex PCR was the method, and the copy in TCRdb shows in-frame clones only, minus some. V, J and clone size reflect that table, while D and trimming were determined from the DNA. The sample records 400,000 to 450,000 clones, about 90% being singletons. The source is a man aged 18 to 30 with COVID-19, enrolled during active disease. The chain links TRBV12-3 or TRBV12-4 to TRBJ2-3, with TRBD2 as a possible D gene (5 bases). Sequencing was performed on peripheral blood. This CDR3 is CATGDGIDTQYF. DNA for the CDR3: TGTGCCACCGGTGACGGGATAGATACGCAGTATTTT.